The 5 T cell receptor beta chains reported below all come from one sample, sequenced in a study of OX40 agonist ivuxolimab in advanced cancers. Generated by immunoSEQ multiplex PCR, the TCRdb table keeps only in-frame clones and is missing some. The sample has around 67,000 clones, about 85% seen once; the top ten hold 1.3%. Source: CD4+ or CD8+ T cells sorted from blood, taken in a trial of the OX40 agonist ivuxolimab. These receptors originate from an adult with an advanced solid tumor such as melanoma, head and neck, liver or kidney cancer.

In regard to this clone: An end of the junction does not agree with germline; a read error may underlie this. The CDR3 here is CASSLARGTEAFF. In DNA, the CDR3 is TGTGCTAGCAGCTTAGCGAGGGGAACTGAAGCTTTCTTT. The chain recombines TRBV7-7 with TRBJ1-1, with a possible D match to TRBD1 (5 bases). The CDR3 contains 13 residues. Looked up from germline, CDR1 is SSHAT and CDR2 is FNYEAQ (reference sequence). Combining the CDR3 with reference TRBV7-7 and TRBJ1-1 gives the whole variable domain GAGVSQSPRYKVTKRGQDVTLRCDPISSHATLYWYQQALGQGPEFLTYFNYEAQPDKSGLPSDRFSAERPEGSISTLTIQRTEQRDSAMYRCASSLARGTEAFFGQGTRLTVV.

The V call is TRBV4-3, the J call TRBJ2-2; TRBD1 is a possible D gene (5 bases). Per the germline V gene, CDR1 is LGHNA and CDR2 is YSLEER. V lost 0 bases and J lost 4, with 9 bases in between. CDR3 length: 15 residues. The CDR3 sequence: CASSQDQGVTGELFF. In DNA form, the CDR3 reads TGCGCCAGCAGCCAAGATCAAGGGGTCACCGGGGAGCTGTTTTTT.

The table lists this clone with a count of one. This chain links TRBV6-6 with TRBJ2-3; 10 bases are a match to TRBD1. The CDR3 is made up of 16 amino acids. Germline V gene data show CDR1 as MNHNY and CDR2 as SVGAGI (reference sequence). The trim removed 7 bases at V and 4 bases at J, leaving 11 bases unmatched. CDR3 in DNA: TGTGCCAGCACCCCGCTCAGGGGGACAGGGGCAGATACGCAGTATTTT. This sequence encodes CASTPLRGTGADTQYF.

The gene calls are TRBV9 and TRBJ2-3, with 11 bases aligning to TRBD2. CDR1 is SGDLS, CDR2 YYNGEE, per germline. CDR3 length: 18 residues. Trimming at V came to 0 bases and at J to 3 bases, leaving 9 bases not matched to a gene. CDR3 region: CASSVVGSGGAETDTQYF. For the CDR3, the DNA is TGTGCCAGCAGCGTAGTTGGTAGCGGGGGGGCCGAGACAGATACGCAGTATTTT.

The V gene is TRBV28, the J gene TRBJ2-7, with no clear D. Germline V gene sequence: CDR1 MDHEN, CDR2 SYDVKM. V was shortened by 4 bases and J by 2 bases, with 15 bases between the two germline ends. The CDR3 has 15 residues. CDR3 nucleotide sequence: TGTGCCAGCAGTTCCCTCGGAGTGGGCACCTACGAGCAGTACTTC. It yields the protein CASSSLGVGTYEQYF.